This T cell receptor (beta chain) was sequenced during a study of blood T cells in healthy people across ages. Study overall: For every two T cells, template switching captured about one barcoded beta molecule.

Germline CDR1 reads KGHSH; CDR2 reads LQKENI. This CDR3 comprises 15 residues. V lost 2 bases to trimming and J lost 7 bases; unmatched junction nucleotides: 3. Together with a sample-barcoded 5' primer, a J-beta primer mix was included in a second PCR lasting about 6 to 11 cycles. TCRdb processed the 5' RACE reads anew with MiXCR; each CDR3 protein has one entry. The sample yields some 920,000 distinct CDR3 sequences, roughly 51% seen once. Caucasian individuals from Russia who were healthy and aged about 6 to 90 acted as donors. No fewer than 5.5 micrograms of total RNA were isolated from every sample. The study's findings and limits: Possibly confounding the expanded clonotype changes was the fact that donor CMV status was unknown.

This clonotype was observed a single time. Its specificity is unknown. Sequences were obtained from blood. This receptor was obtained from a woman aged 55 to 70 in good health. V is TRBV18 and J is TRBJ2-1, with 12 bases matching TRBD2. The CDR3 loop is CASSPLGLAGNEQFF. The CDR3 region has the DNA TGTGCCAGCTCACCATTAGGACTAGCGGGAAATGAGCAGTTCTTC.